The next 9 T cell receptor beta chains were all read from a single sample in a study of spatial heterogeneity in lung cancer. The time point is: blood at routine non-recurrence follow-up after resection. Via MiXCR, TCRdb re-called the 5' RACE reads, giving one row per CDR3 protein. Among more than 2,000 distinct CDR3 sequences listed, 25% to 30% were seen once. The sequencing here drew on PBMCs, taken at follow-up. These receptors were obtained from a male donor with early-stage non-small cell lung cancer.

Comments on this clonotype: Being off target in a library aimed at alpha chains, this beta chain has a size of little meaning. CDR3 in amino acids: CASSSQRGTEVQNTEAFF. CDR3 nucleotide sequence: TGTGCCAGCAGCTCCCAGAGGGGGACAGAAGTCCAGAACACTGAAGCTTTCTTT. This chain links TRBV7-9 with TRBJ1-1, with 7 bases identical to TRBD1. Germline V gene data show CDR1 as SEHNR and CDR2 as FQNEAQ (reference sequence). V lost 4 bases, J lost 1 base, and 15 bases stayed unmatched. This CDR3 region has 18 residues. The whole variable domain, remainder taken from reference TRBV7-9 and TRBJ1-1, is DTGVSQNPRHKITKRGQNVTFRCDPISEHNRLYWYRQTLGQGPEFLTYFQNEAQLEKSRLLSDRFSAERPKGSFSTLEIQRTEQGDSAMYLCASSSQRGTEVQNTEAFFGQGTRLTVV.

Notes on this clonotype: The library was prepared for alpha chains; this beta chain is a stray read, so its frequency means little. The chain employs TRBV6-5 and TRBJ2-7, with 7 bases lining up with TRBD2. The junction had 1 base not matched to a gene; V was cut back by 0 bases and J by 2 bases. The CDR3 consists of 14 residues. Germline assignment: CDR1 MNHEY and CDR2 SVGAGI. Here the CDR3 DNA reads TGTGCCAGCAGTTACTCGGCGGGAGCCTACGAGCAGTACTTC. As protein: CASSYSAGAYEQYF.

This clonotype was found a few times. This beta chain appears as a stray read in a library generated for alpha chains; its size is not informative. The chain has TRBV18 and TRBJ2-7; D is ambiguous. The CDR3 runs 14 residues. V lost 3 bases and J lost 2, with 11 bases in between. Per the germline V gene, CDR1 is KGHSH and CDR2 is LQKENI. Here the CDR3 reads CASSPLGSAYEQYF. The CDR3 DNA sequence: TGTGCCAGCTCACCCCTGGGGTCCGCCTACGAGCAGTACTTC.

Of note for this clonotype: The size of this beta chain means little, since it is a stray read in a library made for alpha chains. CDR3 residues: CASSRGDRRYEQYF. CDR3 DNA sequence: TGTGCCAGCTCCCGGGGCGATCGCCGGTACGAGCAGTACTTC. J is TRBJ2-7 and V is TRBV6-1; D possibly uses TRBD1 or TRBD2 (5 bases each). The CDR3 totals 14 residues. V lost 8 bases and J lost 4, with 18 bases in between. Germline V gene lookup returns CDR1 MNHNS and CDR2 SASEGT.

A note on this clonotype: This beta chain is an off-target read within a library intended for alpha chains, so its frequency means little. The CDR3 nucleotides are TGTGCCAGCACCCAAGGGGCCCTAGCGGGCGATACGCAGTATTTT. Protein: CASTQGALAGDTQYF. The chain is built from TRBV9 and TRBJ2-3, with TRBD2 matching 8 bases. CDR1 SGDLS and CDR2 YYNGEE come from the germline V gene. V trimming: 6 bases; J trimming: 6 bases; junction bases outside the gene matches: 12. CDR3 length: 15 amino acids.

This clonotype has only one observation. This beta chain came through as a stray read in a library set up for alpha chains, and its size says little. The rearrangement joins TRBV27 to TRBJ2-1; D may be TRBD1 or TRBD2 (6 bases each). Germline V CDR1 and CDR2: MNHEY, SMNVEV (reference sequence). The CDR3 contains 17 residues. The V end lost 5 bases, the J end lost 4 bases, and 21 bases lay between the germline ends. CDR3 DNA sequence: TGTGCCAGCAGTCCGGCCTCGGGGGCGACTGTGTACAATGAGCAGTTCTTC. Protein sequence: CASSPASGATVYNEQFF.

This clonotype turned up a few times. Found in a library prepared for alpha chains, this beta chain is an off-target read, and its abundance has little meaning. The chain joins TRBV28 to TRBJ1-5, with a weak D call TRBD1 (6 bases). Per the germline V gene, CDR1 is MDHEN and CDR2 is SYDVKM. The CDR3 runs 14 residues. Trimming left V 6 bases short and J 1 base short, with 10 bases between. DNA of the CDR3: TGTGCCAGCAGCGTTGGACAGAGCAATCAGCCCCAGCATTTT. Encoded protein: CASSVGQSNQPQHF.

In regard to this clonotype: This beta chain is an off-target read within a library intended for alpha chains, so its frequency means little. The J gene is TRBJ2-6, the V gene TRBV2; D remains ambiguous. The CDR3 has 15 residues. V was shortened by 4 bases and J by 0 bases, with 7 bases between the two germline ends. Germline CDR1 SNHLY, CDR2 FYNNEI. CDR3 sequence (DNA): TGTGCCAGCAGTGCGGAGTTCTCTGGGGCCAACGTCCTGACTTTC. It encodes CASSAEFSGANVLTF.

This clonotype was found once. Since the library was made to target alpha chains, this beta chain is a stray read and its abundance is not meaningful. The chain links TRBV20-1 to TRBJ2-7, with D hard to call. The CDR3 spans 14 residues. Trimming pared 0 bases from V and 3 bases from J, leaving 12 bases between. From germline, CDR1 is DFQATT and CDR2 SNEGSKA (reference sequence). The CDR3 reads CSARDGVFLYEQYF. CDR3 DNA sequence: TGCAGTGCTAGAGACGGTGTTTTTCTCTACGAGCAGTACTTC.